This passage covers 15 T cell receptor beta chains from one sample sequenced in a study of blood T cell repertoires in COVID-19. Clones were read by immunoSEQ multiplex PCR, and TCRdb kept only the in-frame ones, dropping some. Here the sample spans hundreds of thousands of clones, about 89% being singletons. The sample consisted of peripheral blood. The receptors were gathered from an older woman who had recovered from COVID-19.

This clone was recorded only once. The V and J genes are TRBV7-3 and TRBJ2-4, with TRBD2 matching over 7 bases. Germline CDR1 reads SGHTA; CDR2 reads FQGTGA. CDR3 size: 13 residues. The J segment lost 8 bases and the V segment lost 4 bases, leaving 5 bases of the junction unmatched. The CDR3 sequence: CASSSGLGYIQYF. The CDR3, as DNA: TGTGCCAGCAGCTCCGGACTAGGATACATTCAGTACTTC.

The gene calls are TRBV2 and TRBJ1-1, with a possible D match to TRBD1 (5 bases). CDR1 and CDR2 from the germline V gene are SNHLY and FYNNEI. The CDR3 sequence is 15 residues long. Trimming left V 2 bases short and J 0 bases short, with 10 bases between. The CDR3 protein is CASSERGRLNTEAFF. DNA of the CDR3: TGTGCCAGCAGTGAAAGGGGCAGGTTGAACACTGAAGCTTTCTTT.

For the CDR3, the DNA is TGTGCCAGCAGTTACTCTGGCCAGGGGGCGAATACGCAGTATTTT. It yields the protein CASSYSGQGANTQYF. The chain recombines TRBV6-2 or TRBV6-3 with TRBJ2-3, with 8 bases fitting TRBD1. The ends lost 0 bases at V and 7 bases at J; junction bases unmatched: 6. This CDR3 comprises 15 residues. CDR1 MNHEY and CDR2 SVGEGT come from the germline V gene.

This clone was seen a single time. The J gene is TRBJ2-2, the V gene TRBV19; D not certain. The length of the CDR3 is 12 residues. CDR1 and CDR2 (germline): LNHDA, SQIVND (reference sequence). V gave up 9 bases and J gave up 5 bases, with 10 bases separating them. CDR3 in amino acids: CASSTVTGELFF. The CDR3 DNA reads as TGTGCCAGCTCTACAGTGACCGGGGAGCTGTTTTTT.

The V call is TRBV7-2, the J call TRBJ1-2, with 7 bases aligning to TRBD1. The CDR3 is made up of 14 amino acids. CDR1 is SGHTA, CDR2 FQGNSA, per germline. Trimming at V came to 0 bases and at J to 3 bases, leaving 1 base not matched to a gene. CDR3: CASSLAGTDYGYTF. In DNA, the CDR3 is TGTGCCAGCAGCTTAGCGGGGACAGACTATGGCTACACCTTC.

This chain joins TRBV5-4 and TRBJ1-3; possibly TRBD1 for D (5 bases). The CDR3 length is 18 residues. CDR1 and CDR2 from the germline V gene are SGHNT and YYREEE (reference sequence). V lost 0 bases, J lost 1 base, and 17 bases lay in between. The CDR3 DNA sequence: TGTGCCAGCAGCTTGGTGGGGGGGAAAGGCAGGTCTGGAAACACCATATATTTT. Translation: CASSLVGGKGRSGNTIYF.

Only one count was recorded for this clone. This chain connects TRBV11-2 to TRBJ1-2; no definite D call. Germline CDR1 SGHAT, CDR2 FQNNGV. V shed 6 bases and J shed 3 bases, with 11 bases lying between them. The length of the CDR3 is 13 residues. The CDR3, as DNA: TGTGCCAGCAGTCACGACGGGGACTATGGCTACACCTTC. It yields the protein CASSHDGDYGYTF.

The chain is built from TRBV4-1 and TRBJ2-5, with no clear D. This CDR3 has 15 residues. Germline values: CDR1 MGHRA, CDR2 YSYEKL. Trimming left V 0 bases short and J 1 base short, with 9 bases between. CDR3 coding DNA: TGCGCCAGCAGCCAAGATCCGAGATCCCAAGAGACCCAGTACTTC. Residues: CASSQDPRSQETQYF.

This clone showed up many times. The V call is TRBV4-2, the J call TRBJ2-7, with D possibly being TRBD1 (5 bases). V lost 0 bases and J lost 6, with 12 bases in between. The CDR3 is 14 amino acids. Per germline, CDR1 LGHNA and CDR2 YNFKEQ. CDR3 nucleotides: TGTGCCAGCAGCCAAGATTGGCAGGGCTCCGAGCAGTACTTC. It encodes CASSQDWQGSEQYF.

This chain connects TRBV3-1 (or the pseudogene TRBV3-2) to TRBJ2-1, with TRBD2 identical over 9 bases. V lost 0 bases and J lost 10; bases outside the gene matches: 7. The CDR3 spans 15 residues. Germline V lookup: CDR1 LGHDT, CDR2 YNNKEL (reference sequence). The CDR3 DNA follows: TGTGCCAGCAGCCAAGACGGGACTAGCTACCAAGAGCAGTTCTTC. It yields the protein CASSQDGTSYQEQFF.

This clone appeared a single time. The rearrangement links TRBV5-1 to TRBJ1-1; TRBD1 aligns across 8 bases. With V trimmed by 4 bases and J by 4 bases, 9 bases remained unmatched. Germline-derived CDR1 and CDR2 are SGHRS and YFSETQ. The CDR3 covers 15 residues. The CDR3 sequence is CASSPKQGVITEAFF. CDR3 DNA: TGCGCCAGCAGCCCAAAACAGGGGGTGATCACTGAAGCTTTCTTT.

V usage is TRBV21-1 and J usage is TRBJ2-1; the D call TRBD1 from the table was never checked on the DNA. TRBV21-1 is given as a pseudogene. There are 16 residues in the CDR3. The CDR3 region has the DNA TGTGCCAGCAGCAAGTGGGACAGGGGGCGAATCGATGAGCAGTTCTTC. Residues: CASSKWDRGRIDEQFF.

Here the CDR3 DNA reads TGTGCCAGCTCACCACAGGAGACAGTGAACACTGAAGCTTTCTTT. It codes for CASSPQETVNTEAFF. This chain joins TRBV18 and TRBJ1-1; the D gene is possibly TRBD1 (5 bases). This CDR3 comprises 15 residues. Germline CDR1 reads KGHSH; CDR2 reads LQKENI. Trimming removed 1 base from V and 0 bases from J, with 9 bases in between. The variable domain in full, completed from reference TRBV18 and TRBJ1-1, reads NAGVMQNPRHLVRRRGQEARLRCSPMKGHSHVYWYRQLPEEGLKFMVYLQKENIIDESGMPKERFSAEFPKEGPSILRIQQVVRGDSAAYFCASSPQETVNTEAFFGQGTRLTVV.

This rearrangement joins TRBV7-3 to TRBJ1-5, with 7 nucleotides matching TRBD1. The germline gives CDR1 SGHTA, CDR2 FQGTGA. The J segment lost 6 bases and the V segment lost 5 bases, leaving 25 bases of the junction unmatched. The CDR3 length is 20 residues. The CDR3 coding sequence is TGTGCCAGCAGCCCACGCGAGAAACCTGAAACAGGGGTGGGAGGTCAGCCCCAGCATTTT. As protein: CASSPREKPETGVGGQPQHF.

There are a few counts of this clone. Other nucleotide sequences from this sample produce the same CDR3. The V call is TRBV19, the J call TRBJ2-5; possible D gene TRBD2, 5 bases. Germline V lookup: CDR1 LNHDA, CDR2 SQIVND (reference sequence). Trimming took off 2 bases at V and 5 bases at J, with 9 bases between the two ends. CDR3 size: 13 residues. The CDR3 DNA follows: TGTGCCAGTAGTATACCCCCGGGGGAGACCCAGTACTTC. Translating gives CASSIPPGETQYF.